The 6 T cell receptor beta chains given below trace back to one sample, sequenced in a study of human T cells and chemical hapten exposure (dated by TCRdb to the early 2020s). In the paper's terms, the time point label means: patch test 2, 6 weeks after DPC sensitization. Taken with the paper, the label for treatment or condition translates to: therapeutic diphenylcyclopropenone sensitization with weekly scalp DPC. Unfractionated whole blood was collected in Tempus Blood RNA tubes, and total RNA was extracted from that blood. The library was built by means of RACE. The sequencer listed for this sample is NextSeq 500. In TCRdb, the public reads were trimmed at Q25 with fastp and aligned with MiXCR, with productive beta chains retained. Each CDR3 protein gets just one entry, which takes the most common genes and DNA from the rows behind it. The sample contains 35,000 to 50,000 distinct CDR3 sequences, 8.5% to 10% of them found a single time. The ten largest clones represent around 15% of the sample.

Source: whole blood, taken in connection with sensitization to the hapten diphenylcyclopropenone (DPC). These receptors all stem from a woman aged 25 to 39 with alopecia areata. Some clones in this sample may be carry-over from other donors' samples.

The chain employs TRBV12-3 or TRBV12-4 and TRBJ1-1; D might be TRBD1 (6 bases). The germline V and J ends were trimmed by 6 bases and 1 base, with 12 bases remaining between them. The CDR3 runs 14 residues. CDR3 residues: CASRYRVGNTEAFF. CDR3 nucleotides: TGTGCCAGCAGGTACAGGGTCGGGAACACTGAAGCTTTCTTT.

As regards this clonotype: Given a much more abundant clone one base away, this may be a read error. The V and J genes are TRBV30 and TRBJ2-6, with D perhaps matching TRBD1 or TRBD2 (5 bases each). Germline V lookup: CDR1 GTSNPN, CDR2 SVGIG (reference sequence). This CDR3 has 15 residues. The CDR3 DNA reads TGTGCCAGATCTTCCGGACTCTCTGGGGCCAACGTCATGACTTTC. Encoded protein: CARSSGLSGANVMTF.

The sample holds a few counts of this clonotype. This sequence joins TRBV21-1 and TRBJ2-5. TRBV21-1 is a pseudogene locus. The CDR3 is made up of 10 amino acids. The CDR3 is CASDSETQYF. CDR3 nucleotide sequence: TGTGCCAGCGATTCAGAGACCCAGTACTTC.

Ten or more counts support this clonotype. In DNA, the CDR3 is TGCAGTGCTAGTCGGAAAAAGTTGTTGTTCTTC. This codes for CSASRKKLLFF. This chain joins TRBV20-1 and TRBJ2-1; D ambiguous. The V gene's germline CDR1 is DFQATT and CDR2 SNEGSKA (reference sequence). This CDR3 is 11 amino acids long. The germline V and J ends were trimmed by 3 bases and 15 bases, with 15 bases remaining between them.

The sample holds many counts of this clonotype. This rearrangement joins TRBV30 to TRBJ1-4, with unresolved D. Germline V gene lookup returns CDR1 GTSNPN and CDR2 SVGIG (reference sequence). Trimming left V 7 bases short and J 2 bases short, with 11 bases between. The CDR3 is made up of 13 amino acids. The CDR3 region is CASTLNTNEKLFF. The CDR3 nucleotides are TGTGCCTCCACTTTGAATACTAATGAAAAACTGTTTTTT.

This clonotype was observed a handful of times. The chain couples TRBV4-2 to TRBJ1-6; D is ambiguous. CDR1 and CDR2 (germline): LGHNA, YNFKEQ. The CDR3 is 16 residues long. Trimming pared 1 base from V and 9 bases from J, leaving 16 bases between. For the CDR3, the DNA is TGTGCCAGCAGCCAAGTAGGTTCCTCGAGGAGTTCACCCCTCCACTTT. Its protein product is CASSQVGSSRSSPLHF.